Below, 20 T cell receptor beta chains from the same sample are listed, as sequenced in a study of blood T cell repertoires in COVID-19. Method: immunoSEQ multiplex PCR; TCRdb's copy keeps in-frame clones and lacks some. This repertoire shows roughly 230,000 clones, roughly 80% found once; its top ten account for 6.5% to 9%. Sequences were obtained from peripheral blood. Source of these receptors: a woman in her forties or fifties with acute or convalescent COVID-19.

The chain couples TRBV5-1 to TRBJ1-2, with D unresolved. Germline-derived CDR1 and CDR2 are SGHRS and YFSETQ. V dropped 4 bases and J dropped 1 base, with 11 bases sitting between them. There are 14 residues in the CDR3. The CDR3 sequence is CASSTGMSNYGYTF. The CDR3, as DNA: TGCGCCAGCAGCACCGGGATGAGTAACTATGGCTACACCTTC.

This chain connects TRBV11-2 to TRBJ2-3; 7 bases are shared with TRBD2. Germline V gene lookup returns CDR1 SGHAT and CDR2 FQNNGV. The CDR3 is 11 amino acids. V was clipped by 5 bases and J by 9 bases; unmatched bases: 2. Here the CDR3 DNA reads TGTGCCAGCAGCCGGGGGGTCACGCAGTATTTT. Translated, it gives CASSRGVTQYF. Combining the CDR3 with reference TRBV11-2 and TRBJ2-3 gives the whole variable domain EAGVAQSPRYKIIEKRQSVAFWCNPISGHATLYWYQQILGQGPKLLIQFQNNGVVDDSQLPKDRFSAERLKGVDSTLKIQPAKLEDSAVYLCASSRGVTQYFGPGTRLTVL.

The genes are TRBV4-1 and TRBJ2-5, with 7 positions matching TRBD1. Germline V CDR1 and CDR2: MGHRA, YSYEKL. The CDR3 runs to 15 residues. With V trimmed by 1 base and J by 4 bases, 6 bases remained unmatched. Written as DNA, the CDR3 is TGCGCCAGCAGCCAAGGTGGGACAGTGGGAGAGACCCAGTACTTC. This translates into CASSQGGTVGETQYF.

This chain links TRBV5-1 with TRBJ2-7, with a weak D call TRBD1 (5 bases). Germline lookup yields CDR1 SGHRS and CDR2 YFSETQ. Trimming cost V 5 bases and J 2 bases, with 14 bases left between them. The CDR3 has 14 amino acids. The CDR3 here is CASRLGQGTYEQYF. For the CDR3, the DNA is TGCGCCAGCAGGCTTGGGCAGGGCACCTACGAGCAGTACTTC. Full variable domain (remainder filled in from reference TRBV5-1 and TRBJ2-7): KAGVTQTPRYLIKTRGQQVTLSCSPISGHRSVSWYQQTPGQGLQFLFEYFSETQRNKGNFPGRFSGRQFSNSRSEMNVSTLELGDSALYLCASRLGQGTYEQYFGPGTRLTVT.

J is TRBJ2-1 and V is TRBV10-3; 12 nucleotides align to TRBD2. CDR3 length: 15 amino acids. CDR1 and CDR2 from the germline V gene are ENHRY and SYGVKD. Trimming removed 7 bases from V and 9 bases from J; junction bases left unmatched: 10. The CDR3 DNA reads as TGTGCCATCACCGCTAGCGGGGGGGCCGGAGGTGAGCAGTTCTTC. Translation gives CAITASGGAGGEQFF.

This chain joins TRBV6-5 and TRBJ2-1, with a weak D call TRBD2 (5 bases). Per the germline V gene, CDR1 is MNHEY and CDR2 is SVGAGI. The CDR3 is 13 amino acids. Trimming left V 6 bases short and J 6 bases short, with 12 bases between. CDR3 loop: CASREVGSNEQFF. In DNA form, the CDR3 reads TGTGCCAGCAGGGAGGTAGGGAGCAATGAGCAGTTCTTC.

The V call is TRBV5-8, the J call TRBJ1-4; unclear D gene. V lost 4 bases to trimming and J lost 0 bases, with 4 bases between them. CDR1 and CDR2 (germline): SGHTS, YDEGEE. CDR3 length: 13 residues. The CDR3 coding sequence is TGTGCCAGCAGCGTATCAACTAATGAAAAACTGTTTTTT. Its protein is CASSVSTNEKLFF.

To note about this clone: The same CDR3 arises from other DNA sequences in this sample as well. The gene calls are TRBV4-3 and TRBJ1-3; no clear D. From germline, CDR1 is LGHNA and CDR2 YSLEER. The CDR3 loop spans 14 amino acids. Trimming stripped 0 bases from V and 3 bases from J, with 6 bases between. This chain's CDR3 is CASSQEADGNTIYF. CDR3 in DNA: TGCGCCAGCAGCCAAGAAGCGGATGGAAACACCATATATTTT.

The chain combines TRBV5-5 with TRBJ2-5; D may be TRBD1 (6 bases). V was pared by 1 base and J by 4 bases, with 23 bases between. This CDR3 spans 18 amino acids. CDR1 SGHKS and CDR2 YYEKEE come from the germline V gene (reference sequence). CDR3 sequence (DNA): TGTGCCAGCAGCTTGTCTGATCCGGGACAACCCCTCGGAGAGACCCAGTACTTC. Translating it yields CASSLSDPGQPLGETQYF.

J is TRBJ1-1 and V is TRBV7-9; D unresolved. The germline V gene has CDR1 SEHNR and CDR2 FQNEAQ (reference sequence). Trimming removed 1 base at V and 0 bases at J, with 6 bases between. CDR3 length: 14 residues. CDR3 nucleotide sequence: TGTGCCAGCAGCTTAGGTGGAGTGAACACTGAAGCTTTCTTT. This translates into CASSLGGVNTEAFF.

The J gene is TRBJ1-5, the V gene TRBV4-1; weak D call: TRBD1 (6 bases). The CDR3 runs 15 residues. Trimming left V 4 bases short and J 4 bases short, with 14 bases between. Germline V gene data show CDR1 as MGHRA and CDR2 as YSYEKL. The CDR3 loop is CASSPSGTNNQPQHF. Written as DNA, the CDR3 is TGCGCCAGCAGCCCCTCCGGGACAAATAATCAGCCCCAGCATTTT.

The chain is built from TRBV7-2 and TRBJ2-2; TRBD1 matches at 7 bases. Unmatched junction bases numbered 1, after V lost 0 bases and J lost 0 bases. This CDR3 region has 16 residues. Germline CDR1 SGHTA, CDR2 FQGNSA. CDR3 nucleotide sequence: TGTGCCAGCAGCTTAGCGGGGACAGCGAACACCGGGGAGCTGTTTTTT. It yields the protein CASSLAGTANTGELFF. Supplemented by reference TRBV7-2 and TRBJ2-2, the full variable domain reads GAGVSQSPSNKVTEKGKDVELRCDPISGHTALYWYRQSLGQGLEFLIYFQGNSAPDKSGLPSDRFSAERTGGSVSTLTIQRTQQEDSAVYLCASSLAGTANTGELFFGEGSRLTVL.

CDR3 residues: CASTAGGPGNIQYF. The CDR3 bases are TGTGCCTCTACAGCGGGAGGGCCGGGAAACATTCAGTACTTC. The chain uses TRBV30 and TRBJ2-4, with 10 bases that match TRBD2. V was pared by 7 bases and J by 6 bases, with 9 bases of the junction left unmatched. CDR1 GTSNPN and CDR2 SVGIG come from the germline V gene (reference sequence). This CDR3 is built from 14 residues.

The chain joins TRBV30 to TRBJ1-3, with a possible D match to TRBD1 (5 bases). Per the germline V gene, CDR1 is GTSNPN and CDR2 is SVGIG (reference sequence). CDR3 length equals 12 residues. V shed 4 bases and J shed 12 bases, with 16 bases lying between them. The CDR3 loop reads CAWNRGGGLIYF. The CDR3 region has the DNA TGTGCCTGGAACCGGGGTGGGGGACTCATATATTTT.

The rearrangement uses TRBV6-5 and TRBJ2-3, with 7 bases fitting TRBD2. The CDR3 spans 15 residues. Germline CDR1 is MNHEY and CDR2 is SVGAGI. The J segment lost 3 bases and the V segment lost 4 bases, leaving 7 bases of the junction unmatched. This chain's CDR3 is CASSSSGGWTDTQYF. CDR3 DNA sequence: TGTGCCAGCAGTTCTAGCGGAGGATGGACAGATACGCAGTATTTT.

Only one count was recorded for this clone. This chain links TRBV5-4 with TRBJ2-2; a possible D gene is TRBD1 (5 bases). Germline assignment: CDR1 SGHNT and CDR2 YYREEE (reference sequence). The V and J ends lost 2 bases and 7 bases respectively, with 12 bases between them. The CDR3 spans 14 residues. The CDR3 loop reads CASSFPGRIGELFF. The CDR3 DNA sequence: TGTGCCAGCAGCTTCCCAGGGCGGATCGGGGAGCTGTTTTTT. Based on the CDR3 plus reference TRBV5-4 and TRBJ2-2, the full variable domain is ETGVTQSPTHLIKTRGQQVTLRCSSQSGHNTVSWYQQALGQGPQFIFQYYREEENGRGNFPPRFSGLQFPNYSSELNVNALELDDSALYLCASSFPGRIGELFFGEGSRLTVL.

In this sample, this clone turned up a few times. The same CDR3 can be traced to other DNA sequences in this sample. The CDR3 here is CASSPGLARETQYF. Here the CDR3 DNA reads TGCGCCAGCAGCCCTGGGCTAGCGAGGGAGACCCAGTACTTC. The rearrangement uses TRBV5-1 and TRBJ2-5; D might be TRBD2 (6 bases). The CDR3 is 14 residues long. V shed 4 bases and J shed 5 bases, with 15 bases lying between them. Germline V gene data show CDR1 as SGHRS and CDR2 as YFSETQ.

The chain uses TRBV5-8 and TRBJ1-1; 8 nucleotides line up with TRBD1. The CDR3 has 15 amino acids. Germline V gene data show CDR1 as SGHTS and CDR2 as YDEGEE. V was pared by 0 bases and J by 5 bases, with 6 bases of the junction left unmatched. In DNA, the CDR3 is TGTGCCAGCAGCTTGGCAGGGGGCATAGGGACTGAAGCTTTCTTT. Translating it yields CASSLAGGIGTEAFF.

This chain links TRBV7-2 with TRBJ1-1; D unresolved. The CDR3 runs to 13 residues. The germline gives CDR1 SGHTA, CDR2 FQGNSA. The V end was cut by 3 bases, the J end by 11 bases, with 16 bases between. The CDR3 DNA reads TGTGCCAGCAGCTTTTCAGAGGAACTTGAGGCTTTCTTT. Its protein product is CASSFSEELEAFF. The full variable domain, completed using reference TRBV7-2 and TRBJ1-1, is GAGVSQSPSNKVTEKGKDVELRCDPISGHTALYWYRQSLGQGLEFLIYFQGNSAPDKSGLPSDRFSAERTGGSVSTLTIQRTQQEDSAVYLCASSFSEELEAFFGQGTRLTVV.

CDR3 in DNA: TGTGCCAGCAGTTTAAGACTAGCGCAAAGGGGAGAGACCCAGTACTTC. It yields the protein CASSLRLAQRGETQYF. The chain uses TRBV27 and TRBJ2-5; 8 positions match TRBD2. After removal of 2 bases from V and 4 bases from J, the junction contained 9 bases not matched to a gene. Germline V gene lookup returns CDR1 MNHEY and CDR2 SMNVEV (reference sequence). The CDR3 extends over 16 amino acids.